This T cell receptor beta chain is from a study of blood T cell repertoires in COVID-19. For the study at large: Both acute and convalescent COVID-19 samples were obtained from the United States, Italy and Spain. In each case, the material was cDNA or gDNA derived from T cells, B-cell-depleted T cells, or PBMCs.

Methods used by the authors: From reference gene primer amplification, estimates of nucleated cell counts were derived. Assay used: immunoSEQ multiplex PCR; TCRdb lists only in-frame clones, some missing. For V, J and clone size, that table is used; D and trimming come from the DNA. The table records hundreds of thousands of clones, around 87% of them present only once. Patients at the Seattle site were enrolled during active infection and followed longitudinally. The CDR3 is made up of 16 amino acids. Per germline, CDR1 LNHDA and CDR2 SQIVND (reference sequence). The ends lost 5 bases at V and 2 bases at J; junction bases unmatched: 6.

This receptor was obtained from a woman aged 45-59 years with COVID-19, enrolled during active disease. The chain links TRBV19 to TRBJ1-1; 12 bases map to TRBD1. Sequencing input: peripheral blood. Here the CDR3 DNA reads TGTGCCAGTAGTCCCCGGGACAGGGGGCCCAACACTGAAGCTTTCTTT. It codes for CASSPRDRGPNTEAFF. The whole variable domain, remainder taken from reference TRBV19 and TRBJ1-1, is DGGITQSPKYLFRKEGQNVTLSCEQNLNHDAMYWYRQDPGQGLRLIYYSQIVNDFQKGDIAEGYSVSREKKESFPLTVTSAQKNPTAFYLCASSPRDRGPNTEAFFGQGTRLTVV.